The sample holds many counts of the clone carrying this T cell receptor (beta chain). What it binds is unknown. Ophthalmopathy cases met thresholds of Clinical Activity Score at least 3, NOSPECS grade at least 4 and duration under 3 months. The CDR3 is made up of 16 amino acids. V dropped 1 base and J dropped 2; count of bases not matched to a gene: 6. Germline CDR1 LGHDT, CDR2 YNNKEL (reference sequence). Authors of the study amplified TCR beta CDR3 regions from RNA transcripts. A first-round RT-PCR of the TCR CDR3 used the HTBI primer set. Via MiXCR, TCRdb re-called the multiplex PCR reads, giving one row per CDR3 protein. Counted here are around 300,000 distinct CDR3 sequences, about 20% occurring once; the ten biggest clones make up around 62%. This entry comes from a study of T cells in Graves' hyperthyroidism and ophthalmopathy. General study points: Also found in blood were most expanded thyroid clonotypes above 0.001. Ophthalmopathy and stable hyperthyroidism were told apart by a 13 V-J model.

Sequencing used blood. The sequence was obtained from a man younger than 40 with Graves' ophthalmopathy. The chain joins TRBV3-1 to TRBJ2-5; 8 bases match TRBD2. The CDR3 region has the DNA TGTGCCAGCAGCCAAGGTCGGGGGGGGGGTCAAGAGACCCAGTACTTC. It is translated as CASSQGRGGGQETQYF.